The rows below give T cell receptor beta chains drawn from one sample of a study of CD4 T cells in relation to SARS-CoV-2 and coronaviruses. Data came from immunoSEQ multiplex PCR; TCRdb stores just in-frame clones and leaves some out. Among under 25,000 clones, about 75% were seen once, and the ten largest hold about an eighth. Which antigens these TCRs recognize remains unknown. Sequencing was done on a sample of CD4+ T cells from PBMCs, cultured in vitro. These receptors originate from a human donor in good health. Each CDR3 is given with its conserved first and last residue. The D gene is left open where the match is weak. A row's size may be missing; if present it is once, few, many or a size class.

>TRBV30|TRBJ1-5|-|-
CAWSSGETQPQHF
TGTGCCTGGAGTAGCGGGGAAACTCAGCCCCAGCATTTT
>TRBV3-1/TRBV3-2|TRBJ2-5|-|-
CASSQEGREETQYF
TGTGCCAGCAGCCAAGAAGGCAGGGAGGAGACCCAGTACTTC
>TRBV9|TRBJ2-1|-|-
CASSVGPIYNEQFF
TGTGCCAGCAGCGTAGGGCCAATCTACAATGAGCAGTTCTTC
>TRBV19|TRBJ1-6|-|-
CASSLDGVNSPLHF
TGTGCCAGTAGCCTCGACGGGGTCAATTCACCCCTCCACTTT
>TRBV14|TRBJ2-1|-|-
CASSQVGGSPYNEQFF
TGTGCCAGCAGCCAAGTGGGGGGCTCGCCGTACAATGAGCAGTTCTTC
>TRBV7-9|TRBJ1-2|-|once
CASRPEDSGYTF
TGTGCCAGCCGGCCGGAGGACTCTGGCTACACCTTC
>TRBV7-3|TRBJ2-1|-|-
CASSLGWGSYNEQFF
TGTGCCAGCAGCTTAGGCTGGGGCTCCTACAATGAGCAGTTCTTC
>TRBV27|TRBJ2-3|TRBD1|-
CASSWTGGADTQYF
TGTGCCAGCAGTTGGACAGGGGGCGCAGATACGCAGTATTTT
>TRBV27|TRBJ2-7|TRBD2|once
CASMPGTSSYEQYF
TGTGCCAGCATGCCCGGGACTAGCAGCTACGAGCAGTACTTC
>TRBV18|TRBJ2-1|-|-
CASSPTLSATEYNEQFF
TGTGCCAGCTCACCCACATTATCCGCGACAGAATACAATGAGCAGTTCTTC
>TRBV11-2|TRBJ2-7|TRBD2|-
CASSLAPSGIPPDEQYF
TGTGCCAGCAGCTTAGCTCCTAGCGGGATACCACCGGACGAGCAGTACTTC